Each of the 21 T cell receptor beta chains below was sequenced from the same sample in a study of T-cell reconstitution after alpha-beta-depleted transplantation in children. The TCRbeta library was prepared with unique molecular identifiers. TCRdb itself ran the PCR reads through MiXCR, one entry per CDR3 protein. The sample holds hundreds of thousands of distinct CDR3 sequences, 16% seen once. Here the sequenced sample was PBMCs from the stem cell graft donor, taken from the stem cell graft. Receptor source: a human donor who donated a stem cell graft to a child with acute myeloid leukemia.

The chain carries TRBV3-1 and TRBJ1-1; weak D call: TRBD1 (6 bases). CDR1 is LGHDT and CDR2 is YNNKEL in the germline V gene (reference sequence). This CDR3 comprises 12 residues. The V and J ends lost 1 base and 8 bases respectively, with 8 bases between them. The CDR3 reads CASSQGQVEAFF. The CDR3 DNA is TGTGCCAGCAGCCAAGGACAGGTGGAAGCTTTCTTT.

This clonotype has more than one count but fewer than ten. The chain joins TRBV20-1 to TRBJ2-5; 8 positions match TRBD2. Trimming removed 6 bases from V and 5 bases from J; junction bases left unmatched: 5. This CDR3 spans 12 amino acids. Germline lookup yields CDR1 DFQATT and CDR2 SNEGSKA (reference sequence). CDR3 bases: TGCAGTGCGACGGGACTAGTGGAGACCCAGTACTTC. Translation gives CSATGLVETQYF.

The sample holds many counts of this clonotype. The chain uses TRBV29-1 and TRBJ1-4; D is uncertain. V lost 8 bases and J 10 bases, leaving 14 bases between the germline ends. Germline CDR1 reads SQVTM; CDR2 reads ANQGSEA. This CDR3 has 11 residues. The CDR3 loop is CSSEQEGKLFF. In DNA, the CDR3 is TGCAGCTCTGAACAAGAGGGAAAACTGTTTTTT.

This clonotype was seen many times. The chain recombines TRBV29-1 with TRBJ2-2; D remains ambiguous. CDR1 and CDR2 from the germline V gene are SQVTM and ANQGSEA. Trimming removed 5 bases from V and 6 bases from J, with 7 bases in between. CDR3 length: 11 amino acids. Here the CDR3 DNA reads TGCAGCGTTACAGCCTCCGGGGAGCTGTTTTTT. Its translation is CSVTASGELFF.

This clonotype was counted a few times. The gene calls are TRBV12-3 or TRBV12-4 and TRBJ2-2; D is ambiguous. V dropped 1 base and J dropped 0 bases, with 12 bases sitting between them. The CDR3 has 17 amino acids. CDR3 bases: TGTGCCAGCAGTTTAGAGTTTAGGAAAGCGAACACCGGGGAGCTGTTTTTT. Translation gives CASSLEFRKANTGELFF.

Only a few counts were recorded for this clonotype. The chain couples TRBV15 to TRBJ2-1; possible D gene TRBD2, 7 bases. This CDR3 is 15 amino acids long. Trimming took off 5 bases at V and 6 bases at J, with 17 bases between the two ends. In germline, CDR1 is LNHNV, CDR2 YYDKDF (reference sequence). The CDR3 is CATSEGGATGNEQFF. In nucleotides, the CDR3 is TGTGCCACCAGCGAGGGGGGGGCTACCGGCAATGAGCAGTTCTTC.

This clonotype was detected a few times. The chain combines TRBV6-5 with TRBJ2-1, with 8 bases lining up with TRBD2. The germline V gene has CDR1 MNHEY and CDR2 SVGAGI. The CDR3 length is 17 residues. V lost 0 bases and J lost 5; bases outside the gene matches: 9. The CDR3 nucleotides read TGTGCCAGCAGTTACTCGGGAAGCGGGGGCCCCAACAATGAGCAGTTCTTC. Protein sequence: CASSYSGSGGPNNEQFF.

This clonotype was counted between two and nine times. This rearrangement joins TRBV12-3 or TRBV12-4 to TRBJ1-4; 8 nucleotides align to TRBD1. V was pared by 7 bases and J by 10 bases, with 2 bases of the junction left unmatched. CDR3 length: 11 residues. Here the CDR3 DNA reads TGTGCCAGCACCGACAGGGGAAAACTGTTTTTT. This encodes CASTDRGKLFF.

The table lists this clonotype with a few counts. The chain is built from TRBV9 and TRBJ1-1; 7 bases fit TRBD1. Germline values: CDR1 SGDLS, CDR2 YYNGEE. J lost 7 bases, V lost 4 bases, and 13 bases had no gene match. This CDR3 has 15 residues. The CDR3 coding sequence is TGTGCCAGCAGCCCCCTCACAGGGGAGGGAGGTGAAGCTTTCTTT. As protein: CASSPLTGEGGEAFF.

The chain is built from TRBV4-2 and TRBJ2-2; possible D gene TRBD2, 5 bases. The CDR3 length is 18 residues. Germline V CDR1 and CDR2: LGHNA, YNFKEQ. V dropped 0 bases and J dropped 5 bases, with 19 bases sitting between them. The CDR3 region is CASSQDMERTGFTGELFF. The CDR3 region has the DNA TGTGCCAGCAGCCAAGATATGGAGAGGACTGGGTTTACCGGGGAGCTGTTTTTT.

This clonotype has a count of ten or more. The chain uses TRBV24-1 and TRBJ2-1, with TRBD2 matching over 10 bases. This CDR3 has 16 amino acids. CDR1 KGHDR and CDR2 SFDVKD come from the germline V gene. Trimming took 4 bases from V and 4 from J; bases not matched to a gene: 6. This CDR3 is CATSETSGGAYNEQFF. As DNA, the CDR3 is TGTGCCACCAGTGAGACCAGCGGGGGGGCGTACAATGAGCAGTTCTTC.

This clonotype was picked up a small number of times. V is TRBV10-3 and J is TRBJ1-5; perhaps TRBD1 as D (5 bases). Trimming stripped 10 bases from V and 10 bases from J, with 23 bases between. CDR1 and CDR2 from the germline V gene are ENHRY and SYGVKD. CDR3 length: 14 amino acids. This CDR3 is CATPWKDTFGPQHF. The CDR3 region has the DNA TGTGCCACCCCCTGGAAGGACACCTTCGGACCCCAGCATTTT.

There are many counts of this clonotype. J is TRBJ1-4 and V is TRBV6-5, with D unclear. Looked up from germline, CDR1 is MNHEY and CDR2 is SVGAGI. The CDR3 is made up of 15 amino acids. V gave up 0 bases and J gave up 7 bases, with 12 bases separating them. The CDR3 protein is CASSYSQNMGEKLFF. The CDR3 coding sequence is TGTGCCAGCAGTTACTCACAGAACATGGGTGAAAAACTGTTTTTT.

This clonotype was seen more than once but under ten times. The J gene is TRBJ2-5, the V gene TRBV5-1; TRBD2 matches at 12 bases. CDR1 is SGHRS, CDR2 YFSETQ, per germline. The CDR3 length is 15 residues. Trimming at V came to 4 bases and at J to 4 bases, leaving 5 bases not matched to a gene. The CDR3 sequence is CASSAPTSGGETQYF. DNA for the CDR3: TGCGCCAGCAGCGCCCCGACTAGCGGGGGAGAGACCCAGTACTTC.

This clonotype occurred many times. This sequence joins TRBV5-1 and TRBJ1-1; D ambiguous. CDR3 length: 12 residues. Trimming cost V 6 bases and J 3 bases, with 9 bases left between them. Per germline, CDR1 SGHRS and CDR2 YFSETQ. CDR3 nucleotide sequence: TGCGCCAGCAAGCAAGGAGACACTGAAGCTTTCTTT. Translation: CASKQGDTEAFF.

This clonotype was recorded at least ten times. The chain carries TRBV20-1 and TRBJ2-3; D not certain. With 1 base removed from V and 0 bases from J, the gap between germline ends came to 11 bases. Germline V lookup: CDR1 DFQATT, CDR2 SNEGSKA (reference sequence). This CDR3 spans 15 amino acids. The CDR3 region has the DNA TGCAGTGCTAGAGTCTCTGTTACTAGCACAGATACGCAGTATTTT. It specifies CSARVSVTSTDTQYF.

The rearrangement links TRBV7-9 to TRBJ2-7; tentatively, D is TRBD1 or TRBD2 (5 bases each). The CDR3 runs to 15 residues. V was pared by 0 bases and J by 3 bases, with 12 bases between. Germline loops: CDR1 SEHNR, CDR2 FQNEAQ (reference sequence). CDR3 nucleotide sequence: TGTGCCAGCAGCTTAGCTCAGGGACCGAGCTACGAGCAGTACTTC. As protein: CASSLAQGPSYEQYF.

This clonotype was seen many times. The chain couples TRBV20-1 to TRBJ2-2; no definite D call. The length of the CDR3 is 16 residues. The V gene lost 0 bases and the J gene lost 0 bases, with 11 bases spanning the gap. Germline CDR1 is DFQATT and CDR2 is SNEGSKA (reference sequence). CDR3 sequence reads: CSARDPGRPNTGELFF. In nucleotides, the CDR3 is TGCAGTGCTAGAGATCCTGGACGCCCGAACACCGGGGAGCTGTTTTTT.

The chain carries TRBV7-9 and TRBJ2-1; 7 nucleotides line up with TRBD1. The germline V gene encodes CDR1 SEHNR and CDR2 FQNEAQ (reference sequence). This CDR3 contains 16 residues. J gave up 4 bases and V 4 bases, and 10 bases lay outside the gene matches. The CDR3 coding sequence is TGTGCCAGCAGCTCCGGAACCGGGACAGAGTACAATGAGCAGTTCTTC. Its translation: CASSSGTGTEYNEQFF.

This clonotype was observed a handful of times. The V and J genes are TRBV28 and TRBJ1-6; weak D call: TRBD1 (5 bases). V lost 4 bases and J 9 bases, leaving 7 bases between the germline ends. The CDR3 loop spans 12 amino acids. Germline-derived CDR1 and CDR2 are MDHEN and SYDVKM. The CDR3 loop reads CASSSGTSPLHF. CDR3 in DNA: TGTGCCAGCAGTTCGGGGACTTCACCCCTCCACTTT.

This clonotype was picked up many times. This rearrangement joins TRBV6-4 to TRBJ2-1; the match to TRBD2 covers 9 bases. J lost 8 bases, V lost 3 bases, and 17 bases had no gene match. The CDR3 sequence is 18 residues long. Germline assignment: CDR1 MRHNA and CDR2 SNTAGT. The DNA of the CDR3 is TGTGCCAGCAGTGAGGGTTTTTTAGCGGGGGCATTAATCGATGAGCAGTTCTTC. This translates into CASSEGFLAGALIDEQFF.